This TCR beta chain was found in a study of T cells in Graves' hyperthyroidism and ophthalmopathy. Findings and caveats of the study: Within blood appeared most thyroid clonotypes that had expanded above 0.001. Ophthalmopathy stood apart from stable hyperthyroidism in a 13 V-J model.

RNA transcripts provided the source from which TCR beta CDR3 regions were amplified. The HTBI primer set drove a first-round RT-PCR of the TCR CDR3. TCRdb fed the multiplex PCR reads into MiXCR, producing one record per CDR3 protein. Here the sample spans 700,000 or so distinct CDR3 sequences, about a sixth being singletons. Trimming removed 2 bases from V and 4 bases from J, with 12 bases in between. There are 15 residues in the CDR3. CDR1 MDHEN and CDR2 SYDVKM come from the germline V gene. Patients aged 18 to 65 had newly diagnosed hyperthyroidism of under 2 months' duration. This clonotype was seen a handful of times. What it binds is not known.

The sequencing input was blood. V gene TRBV28 combines with J gene TRBJ2-4; a weak D match, TRBD1 (5 bases). The sequence was obtained from a man aged 18 to 30 with Graves' hyperthyroidism. CDR3 sequence reads: CASSLIWAGKNIQYF. The DNA of the CDR3 is TGTGCCAGCAGTTTAATCTGGGCAGGGAAAAACATTCAGTACTTC.